Presented here are 9 T cell receptor beta chains from one specimen sequenced in a study of CD8 T cells in ankylosing spondylitis. TCRdb called the 5' RACE reads again in MiXCR, with one record for every CDR3 protein. The sample records around 340,000 distinct CDR3 sequences, roughly 15% being singletons. The material sequenced was blood, either unsorted or a sorted T cell fraction (not recorded which). Receptors originate from a male donor with ankylosing spondylitis or in good health (not recorded which).

The rearrangement uses TRBV20-1 and TRBJ2-1; D gene uncertain. The CDR3 has 14 residues. Trimming stripped 1 base from V and 5 bases from J, with 12 bases between. CDR1 is DFQATT, CDR2 SNEGSKA, per germline (reference sequence). The CDR3 here is CSARARTVNNEQFF. The CDR3 nucleotides are TGCAGTGCTAGAGCCCGGACGGTGAACAATGAGCAGTTCTTC.

This clonotype was counted many times. This rearrangement joins TRBV5-1 to TRBJ2-1; D uncertain. V was pared by 0 bases and J by 6 bases, with 13 bases between. Germline V gives CDR1 SGHRS, CDR2 YFSETQ. This CDR3 contains 15 residues. The CDR3 DNA sequence: TGCGCCAGCAGCTTGGGGCCCACAGTCCTCAATGAGCAGTTCTTC. Translated, it gives CASSLGPTVLNEQFF.

This clonotype was seen a few times. CDR3 in amino acids: CASSHRSRNIQYF. The CDR3 nucleotides are TGTGCCAGCAGCCACCGCTCGAGGAACATTCAGTACTTC. The V gene is TRBV7-9, the J gene TRBJ2-4, with D unclear. CDR1 and CDR2 from the germline V gene are SEHNR and FQNEAQ (reference sequence). Trimming took 5 bases from V and 7 from J, leaving 12 bases between them. This CDR3 has 13 amino acids.

The CDR3 reads CASSPTGTGQSPLHF. In DNA, the CDR3 is TGTGCCAGTAGTCCGACTGGGACAGGGCAGTCACCCCTCCACTTT. V and J are TRBV19 and TRBJ1-6, with TRBD1 identical over 9 bases. Germline V gene data show CDR1 as LNHDA and CDR2 as SQIVND (reference sequence). There are 15 residues in the CDR3. The J segment lost 10 bases and the V segment lost 5 bases, leaving 9 bases of the junction unmatched.

In its sample, this clonotype was seen a few times. The J gene is TRBJ2-1, the V gene TRBV7-9, with 7 bases fitting TRBD1. Germline V gene sequence: CDR1 SEHNR, CDR2 FQNEAQ (reference sequence). CDR3 size: 14 residues. V gave up 4 bases and J gave up 5 bases; unmatched junction bases: 5. This chain's CDR3 is CASSSDRVNNEQFF. The CDR3 DNA reads TGTGCCAGCAGCTCTGACAGGGTCAACAATGAGCAGTTCTTC.

J is TRBJ1-1 and V is TRBV10-1; D perhaps matches TRBD1 (6 bases). Between the trimmed V and J ends, which lost 6 bases and 4 bases, there was a span of 15 bases. This CDR3 has 14 amino acids. The germline CDR1 and CDR2 sequences are WNHNN and SYGVQD (reference sequence). Here the CDR3 DNA reads TGCGCCAGCAGCCCAGGAGGGGGAATCACTGAAGCTTTCTTT. This translates into CASSPGGGITEAFF.

This clonotype was seen a handful of times. CDR3 nucleotides: TGTGCCAGCAGTTTCGAGTCTGAAGCTTTCTTT. Protein sequence: CASSFESEAFF. V usage is TRBV12-3 or TRBV12-4 and J usage is TRBJ1-1; D unclear. The CDR3 sequence is 11 residues long. V dropped 3 bases and J dropped 6 bases, with 5 bases sitting between them.

This clonotype showed up just a few times. The J gene is TRBJ1-1, the V gene TRBV29-1; no definite D call. Trimming took off 7 bases at V and 6 bases at J, with 18 bases between the two ends. Looked up from germline, CDR1 is SQVTM and CDR2 is ANQGSEA. CDR3 length: 13 amino acids. The CDR3 bases are TGCAGCGCCCACTTGACCGGGGAAGCTGAAGCTTTCTTT. Translating gives CSAHLTGEAEAFF.

The table lists this clonotype with a count of one. The chain is built from TRBV20-1 and TRBJ2-5; D uncertain. The CDR3 runs to 12 residues. Germline V gene sequence: CDR1 DFQATT, CDR2 SNEGSKA (reference sequence). V was trimmed by 3 bases and J by 5 bases, leaving 10 bases between them. The CDR3 spells CSASPGRETQYF. The DNA of the CDR3 is TGCAGTGCTAGCCCCGGTCGGGAGACCCAGTACTTC.